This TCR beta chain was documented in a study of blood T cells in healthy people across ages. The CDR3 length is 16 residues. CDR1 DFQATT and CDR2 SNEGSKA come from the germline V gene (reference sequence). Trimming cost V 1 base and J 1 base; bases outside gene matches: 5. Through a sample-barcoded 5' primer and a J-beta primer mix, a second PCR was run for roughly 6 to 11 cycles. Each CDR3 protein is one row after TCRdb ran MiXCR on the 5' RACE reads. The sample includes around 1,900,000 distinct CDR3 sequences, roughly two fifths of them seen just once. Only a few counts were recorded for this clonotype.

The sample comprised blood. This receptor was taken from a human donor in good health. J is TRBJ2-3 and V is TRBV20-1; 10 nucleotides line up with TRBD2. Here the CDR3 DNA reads TGCAGTGCTAGAGGCAACACTAGCGGGGGCACAGATACGCAGTATTTT. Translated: CSARGNTSGGTDTQYF.